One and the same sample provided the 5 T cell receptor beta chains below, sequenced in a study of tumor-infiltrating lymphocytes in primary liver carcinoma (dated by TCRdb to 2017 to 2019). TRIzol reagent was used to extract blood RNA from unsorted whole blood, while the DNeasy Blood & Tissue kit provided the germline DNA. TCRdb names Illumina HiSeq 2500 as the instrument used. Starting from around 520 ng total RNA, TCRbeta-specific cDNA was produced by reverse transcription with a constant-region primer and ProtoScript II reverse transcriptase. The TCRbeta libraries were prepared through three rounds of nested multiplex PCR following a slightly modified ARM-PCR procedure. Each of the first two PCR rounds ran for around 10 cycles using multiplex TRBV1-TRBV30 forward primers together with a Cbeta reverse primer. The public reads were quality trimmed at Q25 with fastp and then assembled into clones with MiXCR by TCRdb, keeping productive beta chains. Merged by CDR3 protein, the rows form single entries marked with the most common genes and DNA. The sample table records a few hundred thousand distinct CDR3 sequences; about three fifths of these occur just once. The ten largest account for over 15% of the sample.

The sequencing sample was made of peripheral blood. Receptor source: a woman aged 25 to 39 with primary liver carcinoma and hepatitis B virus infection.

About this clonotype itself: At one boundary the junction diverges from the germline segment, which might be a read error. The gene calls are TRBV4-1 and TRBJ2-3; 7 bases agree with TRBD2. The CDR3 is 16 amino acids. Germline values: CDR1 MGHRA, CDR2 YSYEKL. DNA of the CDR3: TGCACCAGCAGCCCATCTAGCGGAAGGTCGACAGATACGCAGTATTTT. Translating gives CTSSPSSGRSTDTQYF.

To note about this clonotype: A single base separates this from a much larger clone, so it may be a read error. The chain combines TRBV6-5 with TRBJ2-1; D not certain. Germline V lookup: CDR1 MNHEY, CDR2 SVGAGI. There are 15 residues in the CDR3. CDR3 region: CASSPRASSYNVQFF. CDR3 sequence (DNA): TGTGCCAGCAGTCCTAGGGCCAGCTCCTACAATGTGCAGTTCTTC.

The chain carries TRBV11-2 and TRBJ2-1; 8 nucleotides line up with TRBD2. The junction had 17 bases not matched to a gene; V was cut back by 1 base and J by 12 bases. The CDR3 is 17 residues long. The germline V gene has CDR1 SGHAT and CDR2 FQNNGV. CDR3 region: CASSLGLNGRALVGQFF. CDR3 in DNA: TGTGCCAGCAGCTTAGGATTGAACGGGAGGGCCCTCGTTGGGCAGTTCTTC. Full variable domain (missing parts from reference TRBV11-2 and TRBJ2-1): EAGVAQSPRYKIIEKRQSVAFWCNPISGHATLYWYQQILGQGPKLLIQFQNNGVVDDSQLPKDRFSAERLKGVDSTLKIQPAKLEDSAVYLCASSLGLNGRALVGQFFGPGTRLTVL.

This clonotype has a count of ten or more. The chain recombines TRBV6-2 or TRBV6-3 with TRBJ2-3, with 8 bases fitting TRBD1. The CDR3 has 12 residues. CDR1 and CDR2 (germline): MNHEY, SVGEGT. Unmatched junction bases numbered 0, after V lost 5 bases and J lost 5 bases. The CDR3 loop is CASSTGGDTQYF. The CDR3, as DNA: TGTGCCAGCAGTACAGGGGGAGATACGCAGTATTTT.

This CDR3 reads CASSFQQGMKKTQYF. The DNA for the CDR3 is TGTGCCAGCAGTTTTCAACAGGGAATGAAAAAGACCCAGTACTTC. V usage is TRBV28 and J usage is TRBJ2-5; D is possibly TRBD1 (6 bases). This CDR3 comprises 15 residues. The V end was cut by 3 bases, the J end by 6 bases, with 17 bases between. Germline V gives CDR1 MDHEN, CDR2 SYDVKM.